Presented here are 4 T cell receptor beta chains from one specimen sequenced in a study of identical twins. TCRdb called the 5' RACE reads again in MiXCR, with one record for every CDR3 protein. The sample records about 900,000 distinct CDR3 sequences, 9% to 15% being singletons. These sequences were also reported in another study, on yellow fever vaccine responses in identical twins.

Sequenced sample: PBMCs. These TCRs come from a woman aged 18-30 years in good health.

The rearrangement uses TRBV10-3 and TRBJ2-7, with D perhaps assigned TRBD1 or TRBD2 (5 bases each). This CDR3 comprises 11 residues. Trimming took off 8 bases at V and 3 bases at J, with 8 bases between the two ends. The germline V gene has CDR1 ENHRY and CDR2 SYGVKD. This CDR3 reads CAIGGGYEQYF. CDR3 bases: TGTGCCATCGGGGGTGGCTACGAGCAGTACTTC.

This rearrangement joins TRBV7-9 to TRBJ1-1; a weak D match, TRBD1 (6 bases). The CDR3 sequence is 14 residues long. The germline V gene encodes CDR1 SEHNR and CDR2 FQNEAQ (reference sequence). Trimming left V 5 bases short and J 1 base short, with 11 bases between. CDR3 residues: CASSAGHPNTEAFF. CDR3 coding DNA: TGTGCCAGCAGCGCGGGACACCCGAACACTGAAGCTTTCTTT. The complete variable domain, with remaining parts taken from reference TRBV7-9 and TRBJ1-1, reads DTGVSQNPRHKITKRGQNVTFRCDPISEHNRLYWYRQTLGQGPEFLTYFQNEAQLEKSRLLSDRFSAERPKGSFSTLEIQRTEQGDSAMYLCASSAGHPNTEAFFGQGTRLTVV.

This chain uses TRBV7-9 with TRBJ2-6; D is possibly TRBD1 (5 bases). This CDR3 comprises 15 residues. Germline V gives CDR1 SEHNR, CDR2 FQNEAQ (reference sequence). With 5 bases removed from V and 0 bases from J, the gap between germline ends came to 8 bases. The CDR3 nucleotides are TGTGCCAGCAGCCTGACAGTCTCTGGGGCCAACGTCCTGACTTTC. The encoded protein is CASSLTVSGANVLTF.

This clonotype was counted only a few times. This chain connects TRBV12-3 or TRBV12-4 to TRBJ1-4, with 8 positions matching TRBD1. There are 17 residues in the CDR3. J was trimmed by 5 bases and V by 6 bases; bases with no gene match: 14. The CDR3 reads CASSYGSGTGENEKLFF. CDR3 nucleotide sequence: TGTGCCAGCAGCTACGGGTCGGGGACAGGAGAAAATGAAAAACTGTTTTTT.